This section outlines one TCR beta chain sequence together with its context. What it binds is unknown. This sample is drawn from a study of blood T cells in healthy people across ages. General observations from the study: Age showed a roughly linear inverse relationship with TCR beta diversity per million T cells. TCR beta diversity tracked closely with naive T cell percentage.

PCR was performed a second time for roughly 7 to 12 cycles using a sample-barcoded 5' primer and a J-beta primer mix. TCRdb re-called the 5' RACE reads through MiXCR, storing one row per CDR3 protein. Of approximately 1,000,000 distinct CDR3 sequences in the sample, more than 35% were seen once. Trimming cost V 0 bases and J 13 bases, with 19 bases left between them. Germline lookup yields CDR1 SEHNR and CDR2 FQNEAQ (reference sequence). This CDR3 region has 15 residues. Sequenced input: blood. The receptor's source is an older woman in good health. The genes are TRBV7-9 and TRBJ2-4; D is possibly TRBD2 (6 bases). CDR3 bases: TGTGCCAGCAGCTTAGCGTTGGTAGCGGAGGGACGGCAGTACTTC. As protein: CASSLALVAEGRQYF.